What follows is one T cell receptor (beta chain) and its context. Its antigen is currently unknown. The source of the sample is a study of CD8 T cell repertoires and HIV-1 epitope variants. Study information: T cells were stimulated with Twenty-five Gag and Nef peptides separately.

Trimming took off 4 bases at V and 3 bases at J, with 8 bases between the two ends. CDR3 size: 12 residues. Per the germline V gene, CDR1 is SGHRS and CDR2 is YFSETQ. Profiled with immunoSEQ multiplex PCR; TCRdb holds only in-frame clones, not every one. The sample holds under 6,500 clones, under 70% seen once. The sequenced material came from cultured CD8+ T cells derived from PBMCs. The chain links TRBV5-1 to TRBJ2-7; D is perhaps TRBD1 or TRBD2 (5 bases each). This TCR was recovered from a male donor with HIV. The CDR3 protein is CASSRDRYEQYF. CDR3 DNA: TGCGCCAGCAGCCGGGACCGCTACGAGCAGTACTTC.